This T cell receptor beta chain came from a study of Ad26.COV2.S vaccination and SARS-CoV-2 variants. Overall study findings and caveats: Placebo recipients had lower spike-specific TCR breadth than vaccine recipients. Measurements of TCR breadth and depth may have given underestimates of the total T cell responses.

The treatment: about 20 received Ad26.COV2.S at low or high dose, single or two shots; 5 received placebo; per-sample allocation not given. Sample collection was performed on day 63 after the first vaccine or placebo injection. A single count supports this clone. The antigen is not known. V was shortened by 1 base and J by 4 bases, with 7 bases between the two germline ends. The CDR3 is 13 amino acids. CDR1 is SGHDN and CDR2 is FVKESK in the germline V gene. Produced via immunoSEQ multiplex PCR; TCRdb's table is partial and in-frame only. The profile shows 350,000 to 450,000 clones, 92% of them singletons.

The sequence derives from a person between 18 and 65 years old who received the Ad26.COV2.S COVID-19 vaccine or a placebo. V gene TRBV14 combines with J gene TRBJ1-2; D gene uncertain. Sequencing was performed on peripheral blood, taken in a trial of Ad26.COV2.S vaccine versus placebo. The CDR3 DNA follows: TGTGCCAGCAGCCAAGGGATCCTCTATGGCTACACCTTC. Protein: CASSQGILYGYTF.